This T cell receptor (beta chain) was identified in a study of shared clonotypes between healthy human individuals. Study results and caveats: For naive CD4 cells, roughly 5% of clonotypes were shared across a handful of donors. Larger richness was generally estimated for naive than memory subsets.

Nashville, Tennessee was home to all donors, who were Caucasian adults. Note on this clone: Its antigen remains unknown.

Germline lookup yields CDR1 SGHRS and CDR2 YFSETQ. The CDR3 runs 15 residues. Between the trimmed V and J ends, which lost 1 base and 2 bases, there was a span of 13 bases. Once extracted for a subset, genomic DNA was divided evenly among several immunoSEQ plates. Libraries were prepared by immunoSEQ multiplex PCR; TCRdb keeps only in-frame clonotypes and omits some of them. Altogether roughly 400,000 clones are present, 90% to 97% being singletons, with the ten largest covering about 0.32%. The specimen sequenced was memory CD8+ T cells sorted from blood. Subset here: CD45RO+ cells pooled with CCR7-negative TemRA cells. The sequence derives from a man younger than 45 in good health. The chain joins TRBV5-1 to TRBJ2-7; possible D gene TRBD1, 5 bases. This chain's CDR3 is CASSLPGASPYEQYF. CDR3 nucleotide sequence: TGCGCCAGCAGCTTGCCTGGGGCCAGTCCCTACGAGCAGTACTTC.